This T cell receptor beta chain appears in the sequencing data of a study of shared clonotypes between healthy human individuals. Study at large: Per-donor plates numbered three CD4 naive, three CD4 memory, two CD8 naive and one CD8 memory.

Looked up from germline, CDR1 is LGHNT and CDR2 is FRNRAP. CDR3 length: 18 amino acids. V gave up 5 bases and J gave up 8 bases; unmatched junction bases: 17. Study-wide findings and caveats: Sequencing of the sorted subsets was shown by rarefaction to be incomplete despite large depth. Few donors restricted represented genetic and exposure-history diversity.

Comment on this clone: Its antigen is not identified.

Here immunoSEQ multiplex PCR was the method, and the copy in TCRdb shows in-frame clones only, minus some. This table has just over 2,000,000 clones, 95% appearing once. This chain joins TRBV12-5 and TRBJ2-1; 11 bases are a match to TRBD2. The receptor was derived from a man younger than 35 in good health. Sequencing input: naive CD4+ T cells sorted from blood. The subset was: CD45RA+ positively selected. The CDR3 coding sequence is TGTGCTAGTGGTCCCCTCCTTGGTACTAGCGGGAGTATCTATGAGCAGTTCTTC. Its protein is CASGPLLGTSGSIYEQFF.